A single sample is the source of the 9 T cell receptor beta chains below, sequenced in a study of blood T cell repertoires in COVID-19. Only in-frame clones appear in the TCRdb table, and some are missing; sequencing was by immunoSEQ multiplex PCR. The sample has 130,000 to 150,000 clones; approximately 84% are singletons. What was sequenced was peripheral blood. The receptors derive from a human donor in a cohort sampled during active COVID-19.

DNA of the CDR3: TGTGCCAGTAGTGCCAGGGTTGGATTGGGCGATGAGCAGTTCTTC. This codes for CASSARVGLGDEQFF. The chain carries TRBV19 and TRBJ2-1; weak D call: TRBD1 (5 bases). The CDR3 covers 15 residues. Per the germline V gene, CDR1 is LNHDA and CDR2 is SQIVND (reference sequence). V was shortened by 5 bases and J by 8 bases, with 19 bases between the two germline ends.

This clone is a singleton in its sample. V and J are TRBV30 and TRBJ2-5, with 7 nucleotides matching TRBD2. After removal of 1 base from V and 5 bases from J, the junction contained 4 bases not matched to a gene. The germline gives CDR1 GTSNPN, CDR2 SVGIG (reference sequence). The CDR3 is 13 residues long. As DNA, the CDR3 is TGTGCCTGGAGTGGGGGGGGGACGGAGACCCAGTACTTC. It encodes CAWSGGGTETQYF.

This chain links TRBV10-3 with TRBJ2-3; TRBD2 agrees at 7 bases. This CDR3 spans 13 amino acids. CDR1 and CDR2 from the germline V gene are ENHRY and SYGVKD. The V and J ends lost 8 bases and 0 bases, in that order; junction bases with no gene match: 2. Written as DNA, the CDR3 is TGTGCCATCGGGCGGGGGAGCACAGATACGCAGTATTTT. This codes for CAIGRGSTDTQYF.

The genes are TRBV30 and TRBJ2-7, with D maybe TRBD2 (5 bases). The CDR3 covers 13 residues. Deletions cut 2 bases from V and 6 bases from J, with 14 bases between. Germline V gene sequence: CDR1 GTSNPN, CDR2 SVGIG (reference sequence). The CDR3 here is CAWSRGLAGEQYF. CDR3 DNA: TGTGCCTGGAGTAGAGGGTTGGCGGGCGAGCAGTACTTC.

CDR3 sequence: CASSYAGGLDQPQHF. CDR3 DNA: TGTGCCAGCAGTTACGCAGGGGGTCTTGACCAGCCCCAGCATTTT. This chain connects TRBV6-5 to TRBJ1-5, with TRBD1 matching 7 bases. V shed 2 bases, J shed 7 bases, and the junction held 8 bases outside the gene matches. This CDR3 has 15 residues. Per the germline V gene, CDR1 is MNHEY and CDR2 is SVGAGI.

The J gene is TRBJ2-5, the V gene TRBV4-3; 9 bases line up with TRBD2. The germline CDR1 and CDR2 sequences are LGHNA and YSLEER. The V gene end was trimmed by 1 base and the J gene end by 5 bases; junction bases not matched to a gene: 5. The CDR3 extends over 15 amino acids. CDR3 in amino acids: CASSQVDSGGETQYF. CDR3 bases: TGCGCCAGCAGCCAAGTTGATAGCGGGGGCGAGACCCAGTACTTC.

The J gene is TRBJ1-4, the V gene TRBV5-4, with 7 bases aligning to TRBD1. The CDR3 has 14 residues. The V segment lost 4 bases and the J segment 8 bases; nucleotides outside the gene matches: 8. Germline V CDR1 and CDR2: SGHNT, YYREEE (reference sequence). The CDR3 here is CASSRQGMEEKLFF. The CDR3 nucleotides read TGTGCCAGCAGCCGACAGGGAATGGAGGAAAAACTGTTTTTT.

This clone appeared a few times. The chain uses TRBV9 and TRBJ1-1; D is uncertain. The germline V and J ends were trimmed by 0 bases and 8 bases, with 11 bases remaining between them. CDR3 length equals 13 residues. CDR1 and CDR2 (germline): SGDLS, YYNGEE. CDR3 DNA: TGTGCCAGCAGCGTAGAAGCCAATCTGGAAGCTTTCTTT. The encoded protein is CASSVEANLEAFF. Using reference TRBV9 and TRBJ1-1 for the parts outside the CDR3, the full variable domain is DSGVTQTPKHLITATGQRVTLRCSPRSGDLSVYWYQQSLDQGLQFLIQYYNGEERAKGNILERFSAQQFPDLHSELNLSSLELGDSALYFCASSVEANLEAFFGQGTRLTVV.

V gene TRBV3-1 (or the pseudogene TRBV3-2) combines with J gene TRBJ2-5; 7 bases line up with TRBD2. This CDR3 contains 13 residues. Trimming took 8 bases from V and 5 from J; bases not matched to a gene: 8. CDR1 LGHDT and CDR2 YNNKEL come from the germline V gene (reference sequence). The CDR3 reads CASDRLAGETQYF. The CDR3 DNA follows: TGTGCCAGCGACCGACTAGCAGGGGAGACCCAGTACTTC.